These T cell receptor beta chains were read from a single sample in a study of blood T cell repertoires in COVID-19. Generated by immunoSEQ multiplex PCR, the TCRdb table keeps only in-frame clones and is missing some. The sample has about 200,000 clones; around 80% are singletons. The specimen was peripheral blood. The source of these receptors is a human donor with acute or convalescent COVID-19. The donor label of this sample is uncertain. Both conserved end residues are part of each CDR3. D genes are given only for firm matches. Clone size is stated in some rows and not others, as once, few, many or a class when expanded.

j_call: TRBJ2-7
v_call: TRBV30
d_call: NA
cdr3_length: 12
clone_size: NA
cdr3_aa: CAWSEQGNEQYF
cdr3_nt: TGTGCCTGGAGTGAACAGGGTAACGAGCAGTACTTC

j_call: TRBJ2-1
v_call: TRBV11-2
d_call: NA
cdr3_length: 15
clone_size: NA
cdr3_aa: CASSLAGGGYNEQFF
cdr3_nt: TGTGCCAGCAGCTTAGCTGGCGGAGGCTACAATGAGCAGTTCTTC

j_call: TRBJ2-1
v_call: TRBV19
d_call: TRBD2
cdr3_length: 16
clone_size: many
cdr3_aa: CASSPLAGGGNNEQFF
cdr3_nt: TGTGCCAGTAGTCCACTAGCGGGAGGGGGCAACAATGAGCAGTTCTTC

j_call: TRBJ2-3
v_call: TRBV6-4
d_call: TRBD2
cdr3_length: 16
clone_size: NA
cdr3_aa: CASSPRLARAADTQYF
cdr3_nt: TGTGCCAGCAGTCCTCGACTAGCGCGAGCGGCAGATACGCAGTATTTT

j_call: TRBJ2-7
v_call: TRBV25-1
d_call: NA
cdr3_length: 16
clone_size: NA
cdr3_aa: CASSQMSGVHSYEQYF
cdr3_nt: TGTGCCAGCAGTCAAATGTCGGGGGTGCACTCCTACGAGCAGTACTTC

j_call: TRBJ1-5
v_call: TRBV19
d_call: NA
cdr3_length: 15
clone_size: NA
cdr3_aa: CASSIGQVDNQPQHF
cdr3_nt: TGTGCCAGTAGTATAGGACAGGTGGACAATCAGCCCCAGCATTTT

j_call: TRBJ2-5
v_call: TRBV7-9
d_call: NA
cdr3_length: 16
clone_size: NA
cdr3_aa: CASSLLTGKVQETQYF
cdr3_nt: TGTGCCAGCAGCTTATTAACAGGGAAGGTTCAAGAGACCCAGTACTTC

j_call: TRBJ1-5
v_call: TRBV28
d_call: NA
cdr3_length: 13
clone_size: NA
cdr3_aa: CASQNRDNQPQHF
cdr3_nt: TGTGCCAGCCAAAACAGGGACAATCAGCCCCAGCATTTT

j_call: TRBJ1-3
v_call: TRBV21-1
d_call: NA
cdr3_length: 20
clone_size: NA
cdr3_aa: CASSNFQVTKLANSGNTIYF
cdr3_nt: TGTGCCAGCAGCAACTTCCAGGTCACCAAGCTCGCTAACTCTGGAAACACCATATATTTT

j_call: TRBJ2-3
v_call: TRBV5-4
d_call: TRBD1
cdr3_length: 17
clone_size: NA
cdr3_aa: CASSPRQGAVAADTQYF
cdr3_nt: TGTGCCAGCAGCCCGCGACAGGGGGCGGTAGCGGCAGATACGCAGTATTTT

j_call: TRBJ2-4
v_call: TRBV14
d_call: NA
cdr3_length: 18
clone_size: NA
cdr3_aa: CASSQVHQGVFAKNIQYF
cdr3_nt: TGTGCCAGCAGCCAAGTTCACCAGGGTGTCTTCGCCAAAAACATTCAGTACTTC

j_call: TRBJ2-3
v_call: TRBV24-1
d_call: TRBD2
cdr3_length: 19
clone_size: NA
cdr3_aa: CATSDLLSSGRLRADTQYF
cdr3_nt: TGTGCCACCAGTGATTTATTGTCTAGCGGGAGGCTCCGCGCAGATACGCAGTATTTT

j_call: TRBJ1-2
v_call: TRBV7-9
d_call: NA
cdr3_length: 16
clone_size: NA
cdr3_aa: CASSLAGQEFNYGYTF
cdr3_nt: TGTGCCAGCAGCTTAGCGGGGCAGGAATTCAACTATGGCTACACCTTC

j_call: TRBJ1-1
v_call: TRBV28
d_call: TRBD1
cdr3_length: 14
clone_size: once
cdr3_aa: CASSFQGGRTEAFF
cdr3_nt: TGTGCCAGCAGTTTTCAGGGGGGAAGAACTGAAGCTTTCTTT

j_call: TRBJ2-7
v_call: TRBV6-5
d_call: TRBD2
cdr3_length: 15
clone_size: NA
cdr3_aa: CASSYSREGPGEQYF
cdr3_nt: TGTGCCAGCAGTTACAGTCGGGAGGGTCCGGGGGAGCAGTACTTC

j_call: TRBJ2-1
v_call: TRBV7-2
d_call: TRBD2
cdr3_length: 16
clone_size: NA
cdr3_aa: CASSSSGRGVRNEQFF
cdr3_nt: TGTGCCAGCAGTTCTAGCGGGAGGGGGGTGAGGAATGAGCAGTTCTTC

j_call: TRBJ2-7
v_call: TRBV5-1
d_call: TRBD2
cdr3_length: 15
clone_size: few
cdr3_aa: CASSPLAGGPEEQYF
cdr3_nt: TGCGCCAGCAGCCCCTTAGCGGGAGGGCCTGAAGAGCAGTACTTC

j_call: TRBJ2-3
v_call: TRBV5-1
d_call: NA
cdr3_length: 13
clone_size: NA
cdr3_aa: CASSWERQDTQYF
cdr3_nt: TGCGCCAGCAGTTGGGAGAGGCAGGATACGCAGTATTTT

j_call: TRBJ2-1
v_call: TRBV29-1
d_call: NA
cdr3_length: 14
clone_size: NA
cdr3_aa: CSVEAVLSYNEQFF
cdr3_nt: TGCAGCGTTGAGGCAGTTCTCTCCTACAATGAGCAGTTCTTC

j_call: TRBJ2-7
v_call: TRBV9
d_call: TRBD2
cdr3_length: 16
clone_size: NA
cdr3_aa: CASSVDSGRARDEQYF
cdr3_nt: TGTGCCAGCAGCGTAGATAGCGGGAGGGCCAGGGACGAGCAGTACTTC

j_call: TRBJ2-2
v_call: TRBV19
d_call: TRBD1
cdr3_length: 14
clone_size: NA
cdr3_aa: CASTPTGGTGELFF
cdr3_nt: TGTGCCAGCACCCCGACAGGGGGCACCGGGGAGCTGTTTTTT

j_call: TRBJ1-1
v_call: TRBV28
d_call: TRBD1
cdr3_length: 16
clone_size: NA
cdr3_aa: CASSPFRQGSHTEAFF
cdr3_nt: TGTGCCAGCAGTCCATTCCGACAGGGATCTCACACTGAAGCTTTCTTT

j_call: TRBJ1-3
v_call: TRBV7-2
d_call: NA
cdr3_length: 15
clone_size: NA
cdr3_aa: CASSLDRGTGNTIYF
cdr3_nt: TGTGCCAGCAGCCTGGACAGAGGGACTGGAAACACCATATATTTT

j_call: TRBJ1-5
v_call: TRBV27
d_call: TRBD1
cdr3_length: 14
clone_size: once
cdr3_aa: CASRPTGGRQPQHF
cdr3_nt: TGTGCCAGCAGGCCGACAGGGGGAAGACAGCCCCAGCATTTT

j_call: TRBJ1-6
v_call: TRBV27
d_call: NA
cdr3_length: 15
clone_size: NA
cdr3_aa: CASRSLGGGRSPLHF
cdr3_nt: TGTGCCAGCAGATCCCTTGGGGGGGGCCGGTCACCCCTCCACTTT

j_call: TRBJ2-1
v_call: TRBV9
d_call: NA
cdr3_length: 15
clone_size: NA
cdr3_aa: CASSVGGNQDNEQFF
cdr3_nt: TGTGCCAGCAGCGTAGGAGGGAATCAAGACAATGAGCAGTTCTTC

j_call: TRBJ1-1
v_call: TRBV27
d_call: NA
cdr3_length: 13
clone_size: NA
cdr3_aa: CASIGGVDTEAFF
cdr3_nt: TGTGCCAGCATCGGAGGGGTGGACACTGAAGCTTTCTTT